A single sample is the source of the 6 T cell receptor beta chains below, sequenced in a study of human T cells and chemical hapten exposure. As for time point: patch test 1, 2 weeks after DPC sensitization. Treatment given: therapeutic diphenylcyclopropenone sensitization with weekly scalp DPC. MiXCR, applied by TCRdb to the RACE reads, yields one record per CDR3 protein. The table lists a few hundred thousand distinct CDR3 sequences, roughly 5% of them singletons. Sample: whole blood, taken in connection with sensitization to the hapten diphenylcyclopropenone (DPC). The origin of the receptors is a woman aged 50 to 60 with alopecia areata. Some clones in this sample may be carry-over from other donors' samples.

In its sample, this clonotype was seen a few times. The CDR3 DNA reads as TGTGCCAGCACAGGGGCATTCGAGCAGTACTTC. It specifies CASTGAFEQYF. V and J are TRBV25-1 and TRBJ2-7; a possible D gene is TRBD1 (6 bases). Trimming shortened V by 7 bases and J by 6 bases, and 10 bases separated the two germline ends. The CDR3 has 11 residues. Germline CDR1 is MGHDK and CDR2 is SYGVNS.

There are many counts of this clonotype. The chain is built from TRBV5-1 and TRBJ1-1, with a possible D match to TRBD1 (5 bases). V shed 3 bases and J shed 1 base, with 16 bases lying between them. Germline loops: CDR1 SGHRS, CDR2 YFSETQ. This CDR3 has 16 amino acids. The CDR3 sequence: CASSSNFGQTNTEAFF. In nucleotides, the CDR3 is TGCGCCAGCAGCTCGAACTTTGGACAAACGAACACTGAAGCTTTCTTT.

Many counts were recorded for this clonotype. This rearrangement joins TRBV7-2 to TRBJ1-3, with a possible D match to TRBD1 (6 bases). The CDR3 consists of 14 residues. Germline CDR1 is SGHTA and CDR2 is FQGNSA. V dropped 5 bases and J dropped 4 bases, with 12 bases sitting between them. CDR3 sequence reads: CASSPGQYGNTIYF. The CDR3 DNA sequence: TGTGCCAGCAGCCCCGGACAGTACGGAAACACCATATATTTT.

This clonotype has only a few counts. The chain employs TRBV6-2 or TRBV6-3 and TRBJ2-4; 8 bases agree with TRBD2. V lost 0 bases to trimming and J lost 8 bases; unmatched junction nucleotides: 12. The germline gives CDR1 MNHEY, CDR2 SVGEGT. The CDR3 extends over 17 amino acids. The CDR3, as DNA: TGTGCCAGCAGTTACTCGAAAACTAGCGGAGAAGAGTACATTCAGTACTTC. It is translated as CASSYSKTSGEEYIQYF.

In its sample, this clonotype was seen many times. The rearrangement joins TRBV10-3 to TRBJ2-3, with D unresolved. Germline CDR1 is ENHRY and CDR2 is SYGVKD. CDR3 length equals 14 residues. V was trimmed by 0 bases and J by 1 base, leaving 5 bases between them. In nucleotides, the CDR3 is TGTGCCATCAGTGAGTCTGGGGGCACAGATACGCAGTATTTT. This codes for CAISESGGTDTQYF.

This clonotype came up many times. The chain couples TRBV4-3 to TRBJ2-2; 7 bases are shared with TRBD1. Germline V gene data show CDR1 as LGHNA and CDR2 as YSLEER. V gave up 2 bases and J gave up 4 bases; unmatched junction bases: 7. CDR3 length: 16 amino acids. The CDR3 here is CASSQPPDRFTGELFF. DNA of the CDR3: TGCGCCAGCAGCCAACCACCGGACAGGTTCACCGGGGAGCTGTTTTTT.